The 11 T cell receptor beta chains in this list originate from one sample, sequenced in a study of CD8+CD57+ T cells in acquired aplastic anemia. Profiling of TCR beta VDJ combinations and CDR3 sequences used genomic DNA as template. MiXCR, applied by TCRdb to the reads, yields one record per CDR3 protein. The sample lists about 190,000 distinct CDR3 sequences; nearly 50% were seen once. Individuals selected for sequencing had exhibited CD8+CD57+ cell expansion on flow cytometry. Input material: sorted CD4+, CD8+, or CD8+CD57+ T cells (not recorded which) from PBMCs. Receptors originate from a human donor with aplastic anemia.

The chain combines TRBV29-1 with TRBJ2-5; a possible D gene is TRBD2 (6 bases). Germline assignment: CDR1 SQVTM and CDR2 ANQGSEA. Trimming pared 6 bases from V and 5 bases from J, leaving 16 bases between. The CDR3 has 13 residues. In DNA, the CDR3 is TGCAGCGTGGGACTCCGGCAGAGGGAGACCCAGTACTTC. Translating it yields CSVGLRQRETQYF.

The chain employs TRBV2 and TRBJ2-3; 8 bases map to TRBD2. Per the germline V gene, CDR1 is SNHLY and CDR2 is FYNNEI. This CDR3 region has 13 residues. CDR3 residues: CVSGGLSTDTQYF. CDR3 nucleotides: TGTGTAAGCGGGGGCTTAAGCACAGATACGCAGTATTTT.

This clonotype was counted a few times. The chain combines TRBV3-1 with TRBJ1-1; no definite D call. V lost 7 bases to trimming and J lost 8 bases, with 14 bases between them. CDR1 is LGHDT, CDR2 YNNKEL, per germline (reference sequence). The CDR3 extends over 12 amino acids. Here the CDR3 DNA reads TGTGCCAGCATCTCAATAAGGGAGGAAGCTTTCTTT. Protein product: CASISIREEAFF. The variable domain in full, with the rest retrieved from reference TRBV3-1 and TRBJ1-1, is DTAVSQTPKYLVTQMGNDKSIKCEQNLGHDTMYWYKQDSKKFLKIMFSYNNKELIINETVPNRFSPKSPDKAHLNLHINSLELGDSAVYFCASISIREEAFFGQGTRLTVV.

This clonotype appeared a few times. The chain is built from TRBV7-9 and TRBJ2-5, with D possibly matching TRBD2 (5 bases). Germline-derived CDR1 and CDR2 are SEHNR and FQNEAQ (reference sequence). V dropped 8 bases and J dropped 5 bases, with 15 bases sitting between them. The CDR3 contains 13 residues. CDR3 protein: CASLKPGKETQYF. The CDR3 coding sequence is TGTGCCAGCCTTAAACCGGGAAAGGAGACCCAGTACTTC. The variable domain in full, with the rest retrieved from reference TRBV7-9 and TRBJ2-5, is DTGVSQNPRHKITKRGQNVTFRCDPISEHNRLYWYRQTLGQGPEFLTYFQNEAQLEKSRLLSDRFSAERPKGSFSTLEIQRTEQGDSAMYLCASLKPGKETQYFGPGTRLLVL.

The chain uses TRBV7-9 and TRBJ1-1; 9 nucleotides match TRBD1. CDR3 length: 13 amino acids. After removal of 8 bases from V and 0 bases from J, the junction contained 1 base not matched to a gene. Germline V CDR1 and CDR2: SEHNR, FQNEAQ (reference sequence). Here the CDR3 DNA reads TGTGCCAGCGGACAGGGGATGAACACTGAAGCTTTCTTT. This encodes CASGQGMNTEAFF. Drawing the rest from reference TRBV7-9 and TRBJ1-1, the complete variable domain is DTGVSQNPRHKITKRGQNVTFRCDPISEHNRLYWYRQTLGQGPEFLTYFQNEAQLEKSRLLSDRFSAERPKGSFSTLEIQRTEQGDSAMYLCASGQGMNTEAFFGQGTRLTVV.

The chain is built from TRBV12-3 or TRBV12-4 and TRBJ2-1, with D perhaps TRBD1 or TRBD2 (5 bases each). V lost 3 bases, J lost 5 bases, and 17 bases lay in between. The CDR3 covers 16 residues. CDR3 sequence: CASSFNSPQGHNEQFF. CDR3 in DNA: TGTGCCAGCAGTTTTAATTCCCCCCAGGGACACAATGAGCAGTTCTTC.

The chain has TRBV15 and TRBJ1-6; D unclear. The CDR3 sequence is 13 residues long. The V end was cut by 1 base, the J end by 6 bases, with 4 bases between. Germline CDR1 is LNHNV and CDR2 is YYDKDF (reference sequence). The CDR3 DNA reads as TGTGCCACCAGCAGAGTTGGTAATTCACCCCTCCACTTT. Amino acids: CATSRVGNSPLHF.

The table lists this clonotype with many counts. V and J are TRBV2 and TRBJ2-2; 9 positions agree with TRBD2. The CDR3 sequence is 18 residues long. Germline V gene sequence: CDR1 SNHLY, CDR2 FYNNEI. With V trimmed by 7 bases and J by 5 bases, 17 bases remained unmatched. The CDR3 loop reads CASMESPAGGLGTGELFF. The CDR3 DNA reads TGTGCCAGCATGGAAAGTCCGGCGGGAGGGCTAGGGACCGGGGAGCTGTTTTTT.

This clonotype was seen repeatedly, ten times or more. V usage is TRBV3-1 and J usage is TRBJ2-2; no reliable D call. Trimming took 1 base from V and 6 from J, leaving 0 bases between them. The CDR3 spans 11 residues. The germline gives CDR1 LGHDT, CDR2 YNNKEL (reference sequence). The CDR3 protein is CASSQAGELFF. The CDR3 DNA reads TGTGCCAGCAGCCAAGCCGGGGAGCTGTTTTTT.

The chain is built from TRBV2 and TRBJ1-2; D is possibly TRBD1 (5 bases). The CDR3 is 12 residues long. With 6 bases removed from V and 8 bases from J, the gap between germline ends came to 13 bases. CDR1 and CDR2 from the germline V gene are SNHLY and FYNNEI. The CDR3 region has the DNA TGTGCCAGCAGCGGCCAGGGTTGGGGCTACACCTTC. Translation gives CASSGQGWGYTF. Full variable domain (rest looked up from reference TRBV2 and TRBJ1-2): EPEVTQTPSHQVTQMGQEVILRCVPISNHLYFYWYRQILGQKVEFLVSFYNNEISEKSEIFDDQFSVERPDGSNFTLKIRSTKLEDSAMYFCASSGQGWGYTFGSGTRLTVV.

The chain carries TRBV7-9 and TRBJ2-1, with TRBD1 matching over 7 bases. There are 12 residues in the CDR3. Germline loops: CDR1 SEHNR, CDR2 FQNEAQ (reference sequence). Losses at the gene ends were 5 bases for V and 7 bases for J; bases not matched to a gene: 2. DNA of the CDR3: TGTGCCAGCAGCGCAGGGGGTAATGAGCAGTTCTTC. Protein sequence: CASSAGGNEQFF.